A single sample is the source of the 30 T cell receptor beta chains below, sequenced in a study of radiation and T cells in renal cell carcinoma (dated by TCRdb to about 2020). To prepare the library, the immunoSEQ multiplex PCR assay was applied. This immuneACCESS table, as held by TCRdb, lists in-frame sequences with V and J called but not all clones. Of the missing ones, under half trace to an unresolved V gene in checked studies; the others have no known cause. For this sample the table gives 60,000 to 80,000 clones, of which around 80% were detected only once. The ten largest make up roughly 6% of the sample. Taken with the paper, the label for time point translates to: blood 2 weeks post-SBRT. This specimen's treatment or condition label, per the study, means: 15 Gy SBRT to primary tumor, nephrectomy 4 weeks later. The source material was blood, sampled from a patient whose treatment included radiotherapy and nephrectomy. The receptor set was obtained from a man in his fifties or sixties with renal cell carcinoma.

This clone has only one observation. V usage is TRBV28 and J usage is TRBJ1-4; D is undetermined. The V gene lost 6 bases and the J gene lost 4 bases, with 12 bases spanning the gap. The CDR3 is made up of 14 amino acids. CDR1 is MDHEN and CDR2 is SYDVKM in the germline V gene. The CDR3 DNA is TGTGCCAGCAGCCCGCTGCTAGTTAATGAAAAACTGTTTTTT. Translating it yields CASSPLLVNEKLFF.

This rearrangement joins TRBV19 to TRBJ2-2, with 9 bases identical to TRBD2. CDR1 and CDR2 (germline): LNHDA, SQIVND (reference sequence). V trimming: 6 bases; J trimming: 2 bases; junction bases outside the gene matches: 7. This CDR3 has 16 residues. The CDR3 bases are TGTGCCAGTAGAGGGACACTAGCGGGCAACACCGGGGAGCTGTTTTTT. Translation: CASRGTLAGNTGELFF.

J is TRBJ1-1 and V is TRBV30; possibly TRBD1 for D (5 bases). V was pared by 5 bases and J by 1 base, with 8 bases between. The CDR3 has 12 residues. Per germline, CDR1 GTSNPN and CDR2 SVGIG (reference sequence). The CDR3 nucleotides are TGTGCCTGGGGGAGGGGGAACACTGAAGCTTTCTTT. This encodes CAWGRGNTEAFF.

V and J are TRBV25-1 and TRBJ1-5; D remains unclear. V was trimmed by 4 bases and J by 8 bases, leaving 18 bases between them. The CDR3 runs to 15 residues. From germline, CDR1 is MGHDK and CDR2 SYGVNS. CDR3 DNA: TGTGCCAGCAGTGGGGCTAGTGGTTCGTGGGAGCCCCAGCATTTT. Protein sequence: CASSGASGSWEPQHF.

The chain is built from TRBV5-1 and TRBJ1-2; TRBD1 matches 11 bases. Germline V gene sequence: CDR1 SGHRS, CDR2 YFSETQ. The CDR3 consists of 14 residues. The V and J ends lost 2 bases and 7 bases, in that order; junction bases with no gene match: 4. The CDR3 DNA reads TGCGCCAGCAGCTTAGGACAGGGGGCGCTTGGCTACACCTTC. This gives the protein CASSLGQGALGYTF.

J is TRBJ2-2 and V is TRBV2; D uncertain. Trimming pared 2 bases from V and 5 bases from J, leaving 12 bases between. The CDR3 has 15 residues. Germline V gene lookup returns CDR1 SNHLY and CDR2 FYNNEI. In DNA, the CDR3 is TGTGCCAGCAGTGAAAACGGTCTAGGGACCGGGGAGCTGTTTTTT. Translation: CASSENGLGTGELFF.

Only one count was recorded for this clone. This chain connects TRBV18 to TRBJ2-7; D may be TRBD2 (6 bases). Germline V lookup: CDR1 KGHSH, CDR2 LQKENI. V was cut by 1 base and J by 0 bases, with 16 bases left in between. This CDR3 contains 17 residues. The CDR3 region has the DNA TGTGCCAGCTCACCACGAACTCTACGGGAGCCCTCCTACGAGCAGTACTTC. It translates to CASSPRTLREPSYEQYF.

This sequence joins TRBV4-1 and TRBJ2-5, with 9 bases fitting TRBD2. J was trimmed by 3 bases and V by 0 bases; bases with no gene match: 14. The CDR3 extends over 19 amino acids. The germline gives CDR1 MGHRA, CDR2 YSYEKL. CDR3 bases: TGCGCCAGCAGCCAAGAAGGAGACTCGGGACTAGCAAGCGAAGAGACCCAGTACTTC. Its protein product is CASSQEGDSGLASEETQYF.

This clone was detected only once. J is TRBJ1-5 and V is TRBV10-2; 9 bases fit TRBD1. The CDR3 has 16 amino acids. Germline V gene data show CDR1 as WSHSY and CDR2 as SAAADI. V shed 4 bases, J shed 5 bases, and the junction held 9 bases outside the gene matches. CDR3 coding DNA: TGCGCCAGCAGTGTGGGAGGGGACAGGGAGGATCAGCCCCAGCATTTT. This translates into CASSVGGDREDQPQHF.

The chain links TRBV2 to TRBJ2-7, with 11 bases lining up with TRBD2. Unmatched junction bases numbered 3, after V lost 8 bases and J lost 0 bases. The germline CDR1 and CDR2 sequences are SNHLY and FYNNEI. This CDR3 has 14 residues. The CDR3 nucleotides read TGTGCCAGCGGGACTAGCGGCGGCTCCTACGAGCAGTACTTC. Translation: CASGTSGGSYEQYF.

V gene TRBV10-2 combines with J gene TRBJ2-2; D unresolved. The CDR3 is 13 residues long. Trimming took off 4 bases at V and 6 bases at J, with 9 bases between the two ends. The germline V gene has CDR1 WSHSY and CDR2 SAAADI. The CDR3 nucleotides read TGCGCCAGCAGTGTCCCTCCCTCCGGGGAGCTGTTTTTT. It codes for CASSVPPSGELFF.

The chain recombines TRBV14 with TRBJ1-1; D unresolved. Germline V CDR1 and CDR2: SGHDN, FVKESK. This CDR3 region has 17 residues. Trimming cost V 0 bases and J 0 bases, with 14 bases left between them. The CDR3: CASSQERGLRLNTEAFF. For the CDR3, the DNA is TGTGCCAGCAGCCAAGAACGAGGGCTAAGGTTGAACACTGAAGCTTTCTTT.

This clone appeared a few times. V gene TRBV13 combines with J gene TRBJ2-7; 8 positions match TRBD1. Germline trimming cut 3 bases from V and 2 bases from J; bases unmatched to any gene: 9. The V gene's germline CDR1 is PRHDT and CDR2 FYEKMQ (reference sequence). The CDR3 covers 16 residues. The CDR3 loop is CASSFQGQGPPYEQYF. DNA for the CDR3: TGTGCCAGCAGCTTTCAAGGACAGGGTCCTCCCTACGAGCAGTACTTC.

Comment on this clone: This CDR3 is also generated by other DNA sequences in the sample. The chain links TRBV7-9 to TRBJ2-7; D perhaps matches TRBD2 (6 bases). Looked up from germline, CDR1 is SEHNR and CDR2 is FQNEAQ (reference sequence). The CDR3 runs to 12 residues. The V gene lost 5 bases and the J gene lost 5 bases, with 10 bases spanning the gap. The CDR3 coding sequence is TGTGCCAGCAGCCGGACTATAAACGAGCAGTACTTC. Its translation is CASSRTINEQYF.

The chain combines TRBV5-1 with TRBJ1-2, with 10 bases that match TRBD1. This CDR3 is 17 amino acids long. The junction had 13 bases not matched to a gene; V was cut back by 4 bases and J by 4 bases. CDR1 is SGHRS, CDR2 YFSETQ, per germline. Written as DNA, the CDR3 is TGCGCCAGCAGCGGAGGCGGGACAGGGGCTGTGGGCTATGGCTACACCTTC. It yields the protein CASSGGGTGAVGYGYTF.

The chain employs TRBV28 and TRBJ1-5, with unresolved D. Germline V lookup: CDR1 MDHEN, CDR2 SYDVKM. The CDR3 sequence is 16 residues long. V lost 6 bases, J lost 4 bases, and 19 bases lay in between. As DNA, the CDR3 is TGTGCCAGCAGGTGGGGAGGAGCTTCTGGGAATCAGCCCCAGCATTTT. Translated: CASRWGGASGNQPQHF.

This clone showed up just a few times. The chain is built from TRBV7-9 and TRBJ2-7; a weak D match, TRBD2 (5 bases). The CDR3 totals 18 residues. Germline V gene sequence: CDR1 SEHNR, CDR2 FQNEAQ (reference sequence). V lost 2 bases to trimming and J lost 2 bases, with 22 bases between them. DNA of the CDR3: TGTGCCAGCAGCTTAATTGGCCCAGCGGATACCCGTGCCTACGAGCAGTACTTC. Translation: CASSLIGPADTRAYEQYF.

This clone came up a few times. This chain joins TRBV28 and TRBJ2-5; TRBD2 agrees at 10 bases. The CDR3 covers 12 residues. CDR1 is MDHEN and CDR2 is SYDVKM in the germline V gene. Unmatched junction bases numbered 4, after V lost 5 bases and J lost 10 bases. As DNA, the CDR3 is TGTGCCAGCAGTCTAGCGGGGGAGGACCAGTACTTC. Its protein is CASSLAGEDQYF.

This clone has a handful of counts. This sequence joins TRBV9 and TRBJ2-3, with D perhaps TRBD2 (7 bases). V was shortened by 3 bases and J by 1 base, with 15 bases between the two germline ends. The CDR3 consists of 16 residues. Germline loops: CDR1 SGDLS, CDR2 YYNGEE. The CDR3 DNA follows: TGTGCCAGCAGCGCGCGGGCGGGGGCCGGCACAGATACGCAGTATTTT. Its protein product is CASSARAGAGTDTQYF.

J is TRBJ2-7 and V is TRBV5-4, with D hard to call. The CDR3 sequence is 13 residues long. CDR1 is SGHNT, CDR2 YYREEE, per germline (reference sequence). V shed 0 bases and J shed 6 bases, with 10 bases lying between them. CDR3 protein: CASSLGGWSEQYF. In DNA, the CDR3 is TGTGCCAGCAGCTTGGGCGGTTGGAGCGAGCAGTACTTC.

The chain has TRBV18 and TRBJ2-2, with D perhaps matching TRBD2 (5 bases). Germline values: CDR1 KGHSH, CDR2 LQKENI. The V end lost 6 bases, the J end lost 6 bases, and 11 bases lay between the germline ends. This CDR3 region has 13 residues. The CDR3 loop is CASSQRVSGELFF. CDR3 DNA: TGTGCCAGCTCGCAGAGGGTGTCCGGGGAGCTGTTTTTT.

In its sample, this clone was seen a few times. The chain links TRBV7-9 to TRBJ2-1; no reliable D call. Germline V lookup: CDR1 SEHNR, CDR2 FQNEAQ (reference sequence). Trimming removed 1 base from V and 7 bases from J, with 8 bases in between. This CDR3 has 13 amino acids. CDR3 nucleotides: TGTGCCAGCAGCTTAGTCCCCCAGAATGAGCAGTTCTTC. Translating it yields CASSLVPQNEQFF.

CDR3 in amino acids: CASSSWTSGDEQYF. The CDR3 DNA reads TGTGCCAGCAGCTCCTGGACTAGCGGGGACGAGCAGTACTTC. The rearrangement joins TRBV11-2 to TRBJ2-7, with 12 bases matching TRBD2. The CDR3 loop spans 14 amino acids. CDR1 and CDR2 from the germline V gene are SGHAT and FQNNGV. Trimming at V came to 4 bases and at J to 5 bases, leaving 3 bases not matched to a gene. Full variable domain (rest looked up from reference TRBV11-2 and TRBJ2-7): EAGVAQSPRYKIIEKRQSVAFWCNPISGHATLYWYQQILGQGPKLLIQFQNNGVVDDSQLPKDRFSAERLKGVDSTLKIQPAKLEDSAVYLCASSSWTSGDEQYFGPGTRLTVT.

This chain links TRBV19 with TRBJ2-2, with D tentatively TRBD2 (6 bases). The CDR3 is 14 residues long. Germline values: CDR1 LNHDA, CDR2 SQIVND (reference sequence). V was clipped by 4 bases and J by 5 bases, with 11 bases between them. Written as DNA, the CDR3 is TGTGCCAGTAGTACCGGCGGGACGACCGGGGAGCTGTTTTTT. Translation: CASSTGGTTGELFF.

The rearrangement joins TRBV27 to TRBJ1-2; D is undetermined. CDR1 MNHEY and CDR2 SMNVEV come from the germline V gene (reference sequence). V lost 0 bases to trimming and J lost 8 bases, with 10 bases between them. There are 13 residues in the CDR3. The CDR3, as DNA: TGTGCCAGCAGTTTATCGGTGGTTGGAGGCTACACCTTC. Translation gives CASSLSVVGGYTF.

The chain links TRBV7-9 to TRBJ2-1, with 11 bases matching TRBD2. Germline trimming cut 5 bases from V and 2 bases from J; bases unmatched to any gene: 2. This CDR3 has 15 amino acids. The germline V gene has CDR1 SEHNR and CDR2 FQNEAQ (reference sequence). DNA for the CDR3: TGTGCCAGCAGCGTTAGCGGGAGGGCCTACAATGAGCAGTTCTTC. This gives the protein CASSVSGRAYNEQFF.

In its sample, this clone was seen a few times. CDR3 protein: CASSERALAGVGTGELFF. CDR3 nucleotide sequence: TGTGCCAGCAGTGAAAGGGCACTAGCGGGAGTGGGGACCGGGGAGCTGTTTTTT. This sequence joins TRBV2 and TRBJ2-2; TRBD2 matches at 11 bases. This CDR3 has 18 amino acids. The germline V gene encodes CDR1 SNHLY and CDR2 FYNNEI. With 2 bases clipped from V and 5 bases from J, the junction kept 10 bases outside the gene matches.

The rearrangement uses TRBV6-5 and TRBJ2-4, with D unclear. There are 14 residues in the CDR3. Germline loops: CDR1 MNHEY, CDR2 SVGAGI. V was clipped by 0 bases and J by 8 bases, with 11 bases between them. CDR3 residues: CASSYSRSPHIQYF. Here the CDR3 DNA reads TGTGCCAGCAGTTACTCGCGGTCACCACACATTCAGTACTTC.

The chain carries TRBV5-1 and TRBJ2-2; D uncertain. The V end lost 2 bases, the J end lost 6 bases, and 5 bases lay between the germline ends. CDR1 SGHRS and CDR2 YFSETQ come from the germline V gene. The CDR3 contains 12 residues. The CDR3 here is CASSLGPGELFF. The CDR3 bases are TGCGCCAGCAGCTTAGGCCCCGGGGAGCTGTTTTTT.

This clone turned up a few times. The rearrangement joins TRBV19 to TRBJ2-7; maybe TRBD1 (6 bases). V was cut by 5 bases and J by 3 bases, with 14 bases left in between. The CDR3 runs 14 residues. Germline-derived CDR1 and CDR2 are LNHDA and SQIVND (reference sequence). The CDR3 DNA reads as TGTGCCAGTAGTCCCCGAGAAGGGGGCTACGAGCAGTACTTC. Encoded protein: CASSPREGGYEQYF.